The present TCR beta chain was sequenced within a study of blood T cell repertoires in COVID-19. Original processing methods: Estimation of nucleated cell counts relied on the amplification of reference gene primers. Assay: immunoSEQ multiplex PCR; the TCRdb copy retains only in-frame clones and omits some. That table is the source of V, J and clone size, and D and trimming were worked out from the DNA. The sample includes roughly 290,000 clones, 89% seen only once; the top ten take 1.5% to 2%. The CDR3 is made up of 16 amino acids. Germline CDR1 and CDR2: SGHTS and YDEGEE. V was clipped by 0 bases and J by 5 bases, with 17 bases between them. All enrollees were about 18 to 89 years old and from fewer than 30 US areas. Donors in Cohort 3 who had recovered were those with two negative PCRs, healthcare professional clearance, or resolution of their symptoms.

The sample comprised PBMCs or T cells enriched from blood (not recorded which). The sequence derives from a woman between 35 and 50 years old who had recovered from COVID-19. The V call is TRBV5-8, the J call TRBJ1-2, with D possibly matching TRBD1 (5 bases). The CDR3 loop is CASSLGGHWGQYGYTF. Written as DNA, the CDR3 is TGTGCCAGCAGCTTGGGGGGCCATTGGGGTCAGTATGGCTACACCTTC.